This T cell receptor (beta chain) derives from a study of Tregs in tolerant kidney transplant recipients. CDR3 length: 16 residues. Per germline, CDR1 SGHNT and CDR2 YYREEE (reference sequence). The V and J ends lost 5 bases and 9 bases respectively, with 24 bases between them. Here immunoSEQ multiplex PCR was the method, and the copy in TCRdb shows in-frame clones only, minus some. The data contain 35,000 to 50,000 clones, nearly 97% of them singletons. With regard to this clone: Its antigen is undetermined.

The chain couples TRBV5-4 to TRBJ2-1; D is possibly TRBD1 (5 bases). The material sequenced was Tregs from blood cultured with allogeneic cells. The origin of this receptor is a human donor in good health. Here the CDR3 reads CASRRSRIGIQGEQFF. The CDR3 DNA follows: TGTGCCAGCAGGCGGAGTAGGATTGGGATTCAGGGTGAGCAGTTCTTC.